Given below is one TCR beta chain in context. The antigen remains unidentified. The PCR used 60 Vbeta and 13 Jbeta primers. TCRdb keeps only in-frame clones here, not all; method: immunoSEQ multiplex PCR. The table shows 160,000 or so clones, with around 81% occurring only once. V gave up 3 bases and J gave up 3 bases; unmatched junction bases: 11. The CDR3 is 16 residues long. CDR1 is SGHNT and CDR2 is YYREEE in the germline V gene (reference sequence). The source of the sample is a study of cytomegalovirus exposure and HLA in healthy donors. Looking at the study overall: Most genotyped donors, roughly 80% of some 400, had Caucasian-associated genetic ancestry.

General study findings and limits: Some public TCRs appeared in many individuals, while most sequences were rare. In a later analysis, at a false discovery rate of 0.05, under 20,000 TCR beta sequences were associated with HLA alleles. No immune exposure information besides CMV serostatus was available.

The chain recombines TRBV5-4 with TRBJ1-1; 7 bases agree with TRBD1. Sequencing was carried out using PBMCs. The origin of this receptor is a woman between 45 and 60 years old in good health and CMV-seronegative. Here the CDR3 DNA reads TGTGCCAGCAGCTCGGGACAGAGGCCTGCTGACACTGAAGCTTTCTTT. Its protein product is CASSSGQRPADTEAFF.